The source of this T cell receptor (beta chain) is a study of T cells after yellow fever vaccination. Study-wide findings and caveats: Highly abundant clonotypes carried over from the bulk population could end up in FACS-sorted repertoires as contaminants. The booster response re-showed most primary clones: approximately 97% CD4, around 87% CD8. Clonotype sharing between CD4 and CD8 compartments was small.

Germline assignment: CDR1 LNHDA and CDR2 SQIVND (reference sequence). The trim removed 8 bases at V and 0 bases at J, leaving 5 bases unmatched. This CDR3 is 15 amino acids long. In regard to this clonotype: Its specificity is unknown.

By 5'RACE template switching, TCR cDNA was produced, with a universal primer site and UMIs added in the process. MiXCR, applied by TCRdb to the 5' RACE reads, yields one record per CDR3 protein. Of approximately 510,000 distinct CDR3 sequences listed, just over 20% are singletons. V usage is TRBV19 and J usage is TRBJ2-5, with 11 nucleotides matching TRBD2. Sample: PBMCs, taken 20 to 25 days after the first yellow fever vaccination. The clonotype comes from a man aged 18 to 30 who received the YFV17D yellow fever vaccine. The CDR3 is CASALAGGNQETQYF. CDR3 nucleotides: TGTGCCAGTGCTCTAGCGGGGGGAAACCAAGAGACCCAGTACTTC. Variable domain in full (rest from reference TRBV19 and TRBJ2-5): DGGITQSPKYLFRKEGQNVTLSCEQNLNHDAMYWYRQDPGQGLRLIYYSQIVNDFQKGDIAEGYSVSREKKESFPLTVTSAQKNPTAFYLCASALAGGNQETQYFGPGTRLLVL.